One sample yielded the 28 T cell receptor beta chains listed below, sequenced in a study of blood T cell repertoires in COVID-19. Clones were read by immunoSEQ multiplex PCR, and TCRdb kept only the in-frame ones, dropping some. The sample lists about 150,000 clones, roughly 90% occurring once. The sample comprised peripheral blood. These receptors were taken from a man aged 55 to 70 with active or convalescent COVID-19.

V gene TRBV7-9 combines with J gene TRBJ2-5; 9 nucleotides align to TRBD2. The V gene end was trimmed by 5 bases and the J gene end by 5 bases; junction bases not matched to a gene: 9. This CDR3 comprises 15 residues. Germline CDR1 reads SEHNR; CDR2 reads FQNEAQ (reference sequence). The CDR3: CASSTGTSYGETQYF. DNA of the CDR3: TGTGCCAGCAGCACGGGGACTAGCTACGGGGAGACCCAGTACTTC.

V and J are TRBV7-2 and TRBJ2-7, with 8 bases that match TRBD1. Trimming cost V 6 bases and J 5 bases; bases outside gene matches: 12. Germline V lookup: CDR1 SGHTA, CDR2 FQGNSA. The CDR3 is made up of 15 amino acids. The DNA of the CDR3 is TGTGCCAGCAGGAGACAGGGGTCGGGCGGGCACGAGCAGTACTTC. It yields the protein CASRRQGSGGHEQYF.

The CDR3 DNA reads TGCGCCAGCAGCTTGGGAGGACAGGGAAGTACTGGGGCCAACGTCCTGACTTTC. Translated: CASSLGGQGSTGANVLTF. The chain has TRBV5-1 and TRBJ2-6; 8 bases match TRBD1. CDR3 size: 18 residues. The J segment lost 2 bases and the V segment lost 0 bases, leaving 7 bases of the junction unmatched. The V gene's germline CDR1 is SGHRS and CDR2 YFSETQ.

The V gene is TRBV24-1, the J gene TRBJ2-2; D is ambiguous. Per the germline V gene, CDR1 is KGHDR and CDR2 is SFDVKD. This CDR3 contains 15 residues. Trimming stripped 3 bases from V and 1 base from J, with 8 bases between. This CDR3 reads CATSDPRQNTGELFF. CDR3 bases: TGTGCCACCAGTGATCCCCGACAGAACACCGGGGAGCTGTTTTTT.

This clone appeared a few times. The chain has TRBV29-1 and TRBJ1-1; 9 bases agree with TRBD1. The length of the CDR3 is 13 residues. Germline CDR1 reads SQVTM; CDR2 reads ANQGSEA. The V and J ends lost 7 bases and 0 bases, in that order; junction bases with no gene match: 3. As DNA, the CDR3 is TGCAGCGGGCGGGACAGGGTGAACACTGAAGCTTTCTTT. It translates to CSGRDRVNTEAFF.

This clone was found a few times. The CDR3 reads CASSDRGRVDEQFF. CDR3 nucleotide sequence: TGTGCCAGCAGCGACAGGGGGCGAGTGGATGAGCAGTTCTTC. This chain uses TRBV6-5 with TRBJ2-1; 10 bases map to TRBD1. Per germline, CDR1 MNHEY and CDR2 SVGAGI. The V and J ends lost 6 bases and 8 bases, in that order; junction bases with no gene match: 7. The CDR3 is 14 amino acids.

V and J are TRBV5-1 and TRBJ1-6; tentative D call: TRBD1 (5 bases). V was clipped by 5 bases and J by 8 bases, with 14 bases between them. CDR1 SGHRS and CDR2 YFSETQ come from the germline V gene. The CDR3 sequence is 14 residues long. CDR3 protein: CASSYGGVDSPLHF. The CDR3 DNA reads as TGCGCCAGCAGTTACGGGGGGGTGGATTCACCCCTCCACTTT. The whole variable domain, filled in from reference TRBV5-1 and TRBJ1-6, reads KAGVTQTPRYLIKTRGQQVTLSCSPISGHRSVSWYQQTPGQGLQFLFEYFSETQRNKGNFPGRFSGRQFSNSRSEMNVSTLELGDSALYLCASSYGGVDSPLHFGNGTRLTVT.

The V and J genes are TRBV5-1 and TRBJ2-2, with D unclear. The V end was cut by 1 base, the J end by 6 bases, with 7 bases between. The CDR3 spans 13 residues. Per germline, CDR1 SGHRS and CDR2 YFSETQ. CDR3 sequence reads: CASSLPTSGELFF. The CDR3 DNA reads TGCGCCAGCAGCTTGCCTACCTCCGGGGAGCTGTTTTTT.

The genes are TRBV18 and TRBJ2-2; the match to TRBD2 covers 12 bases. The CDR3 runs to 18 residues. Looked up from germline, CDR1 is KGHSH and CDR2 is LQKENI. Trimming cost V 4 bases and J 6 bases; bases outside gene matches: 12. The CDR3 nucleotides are TGTGCCAGCTCACTGGGGGCGACTAGCGGGAGTTTTCCCGGGGAGCTGTTTTTT. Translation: CASSLGATSGSFPGELFF.

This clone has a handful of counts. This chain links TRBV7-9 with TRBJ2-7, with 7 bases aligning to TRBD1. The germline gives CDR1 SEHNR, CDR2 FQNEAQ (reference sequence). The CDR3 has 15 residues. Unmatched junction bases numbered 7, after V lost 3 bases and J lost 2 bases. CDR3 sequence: CASSFFADRAYEQYF. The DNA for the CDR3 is TGTGCCAGCAGCTTCTTCGCCGACAGGGCCTACGAGCAGTACTTC.

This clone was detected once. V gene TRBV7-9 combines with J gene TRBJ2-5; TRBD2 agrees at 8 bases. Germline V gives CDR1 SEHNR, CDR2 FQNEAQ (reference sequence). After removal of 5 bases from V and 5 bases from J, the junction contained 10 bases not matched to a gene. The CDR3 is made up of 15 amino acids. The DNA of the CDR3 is TGTGCCAGCAGCGCGCGGGAGGCCCTGGGGGAGACCCAGTACTTC. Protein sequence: CASSAREALGETQYF.

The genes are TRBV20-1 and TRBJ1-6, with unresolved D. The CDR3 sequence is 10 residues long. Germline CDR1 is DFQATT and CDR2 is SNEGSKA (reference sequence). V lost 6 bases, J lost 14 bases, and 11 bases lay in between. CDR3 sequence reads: CSASFGALHF. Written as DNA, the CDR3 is TGCAGTGCCTCGTTCGGGGCCCTCCACTTT.

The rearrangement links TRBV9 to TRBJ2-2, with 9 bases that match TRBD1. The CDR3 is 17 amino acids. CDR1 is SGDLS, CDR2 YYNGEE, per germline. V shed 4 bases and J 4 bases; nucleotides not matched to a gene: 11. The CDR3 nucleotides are TGTGCCAGCAGCATAACAGGGGGCACTGGGGGCACCGGGGAGCTGTTTTTT. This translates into CASSITGGTGGTGELFF.

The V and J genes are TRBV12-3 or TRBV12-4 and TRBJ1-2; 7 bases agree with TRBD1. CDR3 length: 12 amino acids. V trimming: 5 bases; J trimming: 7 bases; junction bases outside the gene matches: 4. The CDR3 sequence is CASSRQGPGYTF. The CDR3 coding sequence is TGTGCCAGCAGTCGACAGGGACCTGGCTACACCTTC.

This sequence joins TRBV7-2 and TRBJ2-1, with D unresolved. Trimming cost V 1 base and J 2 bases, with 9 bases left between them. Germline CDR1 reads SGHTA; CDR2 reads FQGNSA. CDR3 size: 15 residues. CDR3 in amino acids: CASSLGQSAYNEQFF. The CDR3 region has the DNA TGTGCCAGCAGCTTAGGGCAGTCCGCCTACAATGAGCAGTTCTTC.

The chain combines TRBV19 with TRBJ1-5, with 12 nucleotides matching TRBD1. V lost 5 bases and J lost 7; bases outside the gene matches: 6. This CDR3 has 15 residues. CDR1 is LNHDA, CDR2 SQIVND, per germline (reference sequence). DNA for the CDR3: TGTGCCAGTAGTCCGGGACAGGGGGCACGGCAGCCCCAGCATTTT. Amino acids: CASSPGQGARQPQHF.

Here the CDR3 reads CASSLGGGETQYF. In DNA, the CDR3 is TGTGCCAGCAGCTTAGGCGGGGGGGAGACCCAGTACTTC. The rearrangement joins TRBV7-2 to TRBJ2-5, with TRBD2 matching over 8 bases. Germline V CDR1 and CDR2: SGHTA, FQGNSA. Trimming at V came to 1 base and at J to 5 bases, leaving 0 bases not matched to a gene. The CDR3 totals 13 residues. The full variable domain, completed using reference TRBV7-2 and TRBJ2-5, is GAGVSQSPSNKVTEKGKDVELRCDPISGHTALYWYRQSLGQGLEFLIYFQGNSAPDKSGLPSDRFSAERTGGSVSTLTIQRTQQEDSAVYLCASSLGGGETQYFGPGTRLLVL.

In nucleotides, the CDR3 is TGTGCCAGCAGCCCCTCCAGGGGGTCCTACAATGAGCAGTTCTTC. Protein: CASSPSRGSYNEQFF. The V and J genes are TRBV7-6 and TRBJ2-1; 7 bases are a match to TRBD1. J gave up 1 base and V 5 bases, and 5 bases lay outside the gene matches. Germline V gives CDR1 SGHVS, CDR2 FNYEAQ. This CDR3 contains 15 residues.

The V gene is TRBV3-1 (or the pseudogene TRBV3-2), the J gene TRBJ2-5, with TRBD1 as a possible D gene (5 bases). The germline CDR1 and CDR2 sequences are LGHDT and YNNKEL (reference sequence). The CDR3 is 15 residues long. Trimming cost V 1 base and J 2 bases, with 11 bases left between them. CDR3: CASSQGPGQQETQYF. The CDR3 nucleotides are TGTGCCAGCAGCCAAGGGCCTGGACAACAAGAGACCCAGTACTTC.

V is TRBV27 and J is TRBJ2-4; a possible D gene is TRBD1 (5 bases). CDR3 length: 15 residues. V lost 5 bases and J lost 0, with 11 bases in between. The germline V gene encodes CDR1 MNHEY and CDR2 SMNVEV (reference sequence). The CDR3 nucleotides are TGTGCCAGCAGTAGTCGACAGATAGCCAAAAACATTCAGTACTTC. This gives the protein CASSSRQIAKNIQYF.

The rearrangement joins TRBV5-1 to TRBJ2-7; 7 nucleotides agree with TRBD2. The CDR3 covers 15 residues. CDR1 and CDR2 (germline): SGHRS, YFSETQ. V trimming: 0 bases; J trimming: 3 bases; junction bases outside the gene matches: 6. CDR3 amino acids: CASSLEGSGDYEQYF. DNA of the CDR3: TGCGCCAGCAGCTTGGAGGGCAGCGGGGACTACGAGCAGTACTTC.

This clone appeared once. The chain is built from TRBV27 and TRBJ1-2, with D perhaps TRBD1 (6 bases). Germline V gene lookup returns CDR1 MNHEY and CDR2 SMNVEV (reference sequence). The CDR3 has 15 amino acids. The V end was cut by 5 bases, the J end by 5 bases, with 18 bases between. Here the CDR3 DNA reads TGTGCCAGCAGTGGATCGGGGGGCAGATGGTATGGCTACACCTTC. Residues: CASSGSGGRWYGYTF.

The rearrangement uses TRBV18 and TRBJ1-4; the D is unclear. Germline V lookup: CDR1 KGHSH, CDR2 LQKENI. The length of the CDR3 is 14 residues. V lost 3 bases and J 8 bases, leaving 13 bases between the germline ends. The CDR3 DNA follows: TGTGCCAGCTCACCTCTGGCTTCGGGGGAAAAACTGTTTTTT. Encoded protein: CASSPLASGEKLFF.

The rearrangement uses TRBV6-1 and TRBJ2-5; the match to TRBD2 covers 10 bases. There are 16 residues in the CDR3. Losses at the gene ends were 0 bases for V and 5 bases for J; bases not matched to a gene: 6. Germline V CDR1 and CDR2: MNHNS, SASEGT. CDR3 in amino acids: CASSEAGSGRWETQYF. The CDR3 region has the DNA TGTGCCAGCAGTGAAGCAGGTAGCGGGAGGTGGGAGACCCAGTACTTC.

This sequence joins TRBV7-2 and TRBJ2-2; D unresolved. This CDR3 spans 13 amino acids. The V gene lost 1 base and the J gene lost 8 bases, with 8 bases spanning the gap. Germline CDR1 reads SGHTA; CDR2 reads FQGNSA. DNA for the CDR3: TGTGCCAGCAGCTTAGGCAGCGCGGGGGAGCTGTTTTTT. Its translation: CASSLGSAGELFF.

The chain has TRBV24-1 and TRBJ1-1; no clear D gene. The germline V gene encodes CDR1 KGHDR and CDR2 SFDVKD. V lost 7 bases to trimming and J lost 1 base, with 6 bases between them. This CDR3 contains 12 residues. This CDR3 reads CATRGENTEAFF. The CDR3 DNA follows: TGTGCCACCAGGGGAGAGAACACTGAAGCTTTCTTT.

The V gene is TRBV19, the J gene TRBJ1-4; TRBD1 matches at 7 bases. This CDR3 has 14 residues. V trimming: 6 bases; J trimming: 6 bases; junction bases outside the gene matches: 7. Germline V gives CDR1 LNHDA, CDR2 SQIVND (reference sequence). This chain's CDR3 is CASRGGTADEKLFF. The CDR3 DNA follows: TGTGCCAGTAGAGGGGGGACAGCGGATGAAAAACTGTTTTTT.

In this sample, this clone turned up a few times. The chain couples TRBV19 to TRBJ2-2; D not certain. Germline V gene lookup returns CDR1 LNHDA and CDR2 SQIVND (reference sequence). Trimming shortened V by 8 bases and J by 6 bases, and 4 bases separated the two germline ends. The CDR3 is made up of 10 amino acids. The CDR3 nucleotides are TGTGCCAGTTTCGCCGGGGAGCTGTTTTTT. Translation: CASFAGELFF.